Below, one T cell receptor beta chain is given with its context. Its antigen is still unknown. The sample holds no much larger clone one base away, and base qualities are not on file. TCRdb lists the instrument as Illumina HiSeq 1500. Starting from the raw public reads, TCRdb applied fastp trimming at Q25, assembled clones with MiXCR and retained in-frame beta chains. CDR3 protein sequences are deduplicated, and each keeps its most common genes and DNA. This sample holds 200,000 or so distinct CDR3 sequences; approximately 28% were observed only once. The ten largest clonotypes hold 31% of the sample. This sample is drawn from a study of T cell repertoires in cytomegalovirus infection (dated by TCRdb to about 2019). With regard to the full study: Donor HLA type was relevant to the analysis, because carriage of CMV infection together with the matching HLA type was indicated by public TCR beta signatures. The paper's findings and limits, for the study overall: The ex vivo response was dominated by HLA-C-restricted CMV-specific TCR beta clonotypes, and the single most frequent clonotype in two of eight donors was supplied by these HLA-C-restricted clonotypes. Cumulative frequency of public TCR beta family members discriminated carriers of CMV infection plus the relevant HLA type in this cohort and an independent roughly 330-donor cohort.

CDR1 and CDR2 were assigned from the germline V gene (reference sequence) as MNHEY and SMNVEV. V and J lose 2 bases and 1 base, and a span of 8 bases separates them. The CDR3 goes from the cysteine to the phenylalanine over 14 residues. The sequence is cut down to CDR3 DNA, 42 bases in frame from base 1. Sequencing input: PBMCs. The TCR sequence derives from a human donor in good health (CMV status not recorded). Some clones in this sample may be carry-over from other donors' samples. This chain is built from TRBV27 and TRBJ1-1; the D gene cannot be resolved reliably. The CDR3 here reads CASSLEHTNTEAFF. The bases are TGTGCCAGCAGTTTAGAGCATACGAACACTGAAGCTTTCTTT.